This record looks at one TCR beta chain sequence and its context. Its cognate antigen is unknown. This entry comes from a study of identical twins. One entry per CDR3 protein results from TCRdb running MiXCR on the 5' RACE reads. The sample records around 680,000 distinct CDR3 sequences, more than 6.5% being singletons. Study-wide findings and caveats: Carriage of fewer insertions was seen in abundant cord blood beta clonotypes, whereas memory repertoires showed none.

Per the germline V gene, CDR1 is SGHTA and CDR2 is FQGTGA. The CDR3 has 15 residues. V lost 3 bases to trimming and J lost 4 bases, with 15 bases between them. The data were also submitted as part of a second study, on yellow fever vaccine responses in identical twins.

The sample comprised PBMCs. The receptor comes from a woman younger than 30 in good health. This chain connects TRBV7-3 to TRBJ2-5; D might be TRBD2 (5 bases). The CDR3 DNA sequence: TGTGCCAGCAGCTTTAGGTCGGGGAAGGCAGAGACCCAGTACTTC. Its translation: CASSFRSGKAETQYF.